A selection of T cell receptor beta chains follows, all from one sample in a study of a mutant IDH1 vaccine in newly diagnosed glioma. These receptors lack a known antigen. Clones were sequenced by immunoSEQ multiplex PCR, and TCRdb holds only the in-frame ones, with some missing. Of roughly 56,000 clones listed, about 80% are singletons. Here the sequenced sample was PBMCs, taken from a glioma patient whose treatment included an IDH1 peptide vaccine. These receptor sequences come from a woman between 35 and 50 years old with glioma. Some clones in this sample may be carry-over from other donors' samples. CDR3s include the opening cysteine and the closing phenylalanine or tryptophan. The order of the fields is clone size, D gene, V gene, J gene, CDR3 DNA, CDR3 protein. D genes are given only for firm matches. Size tells how often a clone was seen (once, few, many) or the class of an expanded clone, and some rows leave it out.

size: -; D: TRBD1; V: TRBV2; J: TRBJ1-2; DNA: TGTGCCAGCAGTTACAGGGGGCAGAACTATGGCTACACCTTC; CDR3: CASSYRGQNYGYTF
size: -; D: TRBD1; V: TRBV30; J: TRBJ1-5; DNA: TGTGCCTGGAACAGGGGCGACGGCAATCAGCCCCAGCATTTT; CDR3: CAWNRGDGNQPQHF
size: -; D: -; V: TRBV30; J: TRBJ1-5; DNA: TGTGCCTGGAGTGTAATGGCAGTAAGCAATCAGCCCCAGCATTTT; CDR3: CAWSVMAVSNQPQHF
size: medium-sized; D: -; V: TRBV5-8; J: TRBJ1-1; DNA: TGTGCCAGCAGCCCCCGGGACAAGAACACTGAAGCTTTCTTT; CDR3: CASSPRDKNTEAFF
size: -; D: TRBD1; V: TRBV9; J: TRBJ2-7; DNA: TGTGCCAGCGGGGGACAGGCCGCCTACGAGCAGTACTTC; CDR3: CASGGQAAYEQYF
size: once; D: -; V: TRBV7-2; J: TRBJ1-2; DNA: TGTGCCAGCAGCTTACCGACCTCCTATGGCTACACCTTC; CDR3: CASSLPTSYGYTF
size: few; D: -; V: TRBV5-5; J: TRBJ2-7; DNA: TGTGCCAGCAGCTTGGTCGGACGGTCTATGGAGCAGTACTTC; CDR3: CASSLVGRSMEQYF
size: -; D: -; V: TRBV9; J: TRBJ2-5; DNA: TGTGCCAGCAGCGTAGCCGGGACCCAAGAGACCCAGTACTTC; CDR3: CASSVAGTQETQYF
size: -; D: -; V: TRBV30; J: TRBJ1-1; DNA: TGTGCCTGGAGTAACCTTGACAGATACACTGAAGCTTTCTTT; CDR3: CAWSNLDRYTEAFF
size: -; D: TRBD1; V: TRBV2; J: TRBJ1-2; DNA: TGTGCCAGCGGGAAGACAGGGGGAGTCTATGGCTACACCTTC; CDR3: CASGKTGGVYGYTF
size: -; D: -; V: TRBV9; J: TRBJ2-3; DNA: TGTGCCAGCAGCGTAGGGGGGTCAGATACGCAGTATTTT; CDR3: CASSVGGSDTQYF
size: -; D: TRBD1; V: TRBV29-1; J: TRBJ2-3; DNA: TGCAGCGCGCGACAGGGGGGCACAGATACGCAGTATTTT; CDR3: CSARQGGTDTQYF
size: -; D: TRBD1; V: TRBV19; J: TRBJ1-1; DNA: TGTGCCAGTAGTCCTCCGGGACAGGGAAGGACTGAAGCTTTCTTT; CDR3: CASSPPGQGRTEAFF
size: -; D: -; V: TRBV2; J: TRBJ1-4; DNA: TGTGCCAGCGCCGCCCGGGGGAGTGGGGCCTTGGGGGAAAAACTGTTTTTT; CDR3: CASAARGSGALGEKLFF